Below, 13 T cell receptor beta chains from the same sample are listed, as sequenced in a study of early T cells in non-severe SARS-CoV-2 infection. TCRdb reanalysed the 5' RACE reads using MiXCR and keeps one entry per CDR3 protein. The top ten hold 1.2% to 1.5% of the sample, which has 55,000 to 80,000 distinct CDR3 sequences, 10% to 15% seen once. The sample in question was whole blood, obtained at baseline. Receptors were obtained from an adult who was a healthcare worker with PCR-confirmed SARS-CoV-2 infection or an uninfected control (not recorded which).

The J gene is TRBJ2-3, the V gene TRBV18; possibly TRBD2 for D (5 bases). Trimming left V 4 bases short and J 3 bases short, with 11 bases between. Germline loops: CDR1 KGHSH, CDR2 LQKENI. CDR3 length: 14 residues. CDR3 sequence: CASSRNRGTDTQYF. In DNA form, the CDR3 reads TGTGCCAGCTCACGGAACCGGGGAACAGATACGCAGTATTTT.

The genes are TRBV30 and TRBJ2-1; 7 bases agree with TRBD2. Germline trimming cut 4 bases from V and 9 bases from J; bases unmatched to any gene: 3. Germline loops: CDR1 GTSNPN, CDR2 SVGIG (reference sequence). The CDR3 runs 11 residues. The CDR3 loop reads CAWTSGIEQFF. The CDR3 DNA is TGTGCCTGGACCAGCGGGATTGAGCAGTTCTTC.

This clonotype was seen at least ten times. This sequence joins TRBV20-1 and TRBJ2-3; TRBD2 matches at 7 bases. The CDR3 is 14 amino acids. From germline, CDR1 is DFQATT and CDR2 SNEGSKA (reference sequence). The V gene end was trimmed by 5 bases and the J gene end by 5 bases; junction bases not matched to a gene: 10. CDR3 sequence (DNA): TGCAGTGCTCTAGCGGCCGGGAGTGGAGATACGCAGTATTTT. Translated: CSALAAGSGDTQYF.

This chain uses TRBV19 with TRBJ2-3, with unresolved D. The CDR3 extends over 12 amino acids. With 1 base removed from V and 4 bases from J, the gap between germline ends came to 3 bases. Germline V gene sequence: CDR1 LNHDA, CDR2 SQIVND (reference sequence). This CDR3 is CASSIVADTQYF. CDR3 DNA sequence: TGTGCCAGTAGTATAGTCGCAGATACGCAGTATTTT.

This chain connects TRBV12-3 or TRBV12-4 to TRBJ1-6; 11 bases are shared with TRBD1. The CDR3 runs 15 residues. The V and J ends lost 7 bases and 8 bases, in that order; junction bases with no gene match: 7. Written as DNA, the CDR3 is TGTGCCAGCAAAAGGACAGGGGGCACGTATTCACCCCTCCACTTT. Its translation: CASKRTGGTYSPLHF.

The chain uses TRBV7-9 and TRBJ1-2, with D possibly matching TRBD1 (5 bases). Germline lookup yields CDR1 SEHNR and CDR2 FQNEAQ (reference sequence). The V and J ends lost 1 base and 4 bases respectively, with 22 bases between them. The CDR3 is 18 residues long. CDR3 residues: CASSLGGSQGRSTYGYTF. CDR3 sequence (DNA): TGTGCCAGCAGCTTAGGGGGTAGTCAGGGACGATCAACCTATGGCTACACCTTC.

A few counts support this clonotype. The chain carries TRBV12-3 or TRBV12-4 and TRBJ2-1; unclear D gene. V was clipped by 6 bases and J by 7 bases, with 16 bases between them. The CDR3 is made up of 14 amino acids. This CDR3 is CASSQKGPRNEQFF. The CDR3 bases are TGTGCCAGCAGCCAAAAGGGTCCTAGGAATGAGCAGTTCTTC.

This clonotype was counted ten times or more. V and J are TRBV7-2 and TRBJ2-1; perhaps TRBD1 as D (5 bases). Trimming removed 5 bases from V and 3 bases from J, with 14 bases in between. The CDR3 length is 15 residues. Germline-derived CDR1 and CDR2 are SGHTA and FQGNSA. The DNA for the CDR3 is TGTGCCAGCAGCCCGAGATTCGACAGCTACAATGAGCAGTTCTTC. As protein: CASSPRFDSYNEQFF.

The table lists this clonotype with a few counts. The genes are TRBV12-3 or TRBV12-4 and TRBJ2-3; 13 bases are a match to TRBD2. The CDR3 sequence is 17 residues long. The ends lost 4 bases at V and 2 bases at J; junction bases unmatched: 6. The CDR3 reads CASSWRGLAGTTDTQYF. The CDR3 nucleotides are TGTGCCAGCAGTTGGAGGGGACTAGCGGGGACCACAGATACGCAGTATTTT.

The chain combines TRBV12-3 or TRBV12-4 with TRBJ2-1; 13 bases line up with TRBD2. With V trimmed by 6 bases and J by 6 bases, 2 bases remained unmatched. The CDR3 length is 14 residues. CDR3 residues: CASRGTSGTNEQFF. In DNA, the CDR3 is TGTGCCAGCAGGGGGACTAGCGGGACCAATGAGCAGTTCTTC.

J is TRBJ2-1 and V is TRBV7-2, with 12 bases lining up with TRBD2. This CDR3 comprises 15 residues. Germline CDR1 reads SGHTA; CDR2 reads FQGNSA. After removal of 4 bases from V and 10 bases from J, the junction contained 8 bases not matched to a gene. CDR3 DNA: TGTGCCAGCAGCTGGGGACTAGCGGGCGCCAAAGAGCAGTTCTTC. Encoded protein: CASSWGLAGAKEQFF. Looking up the rest from reference TRBV7-2 and TRBJ2-1 gives the full variable domain: GAGVSQSPSNKVTEKGKDVELRCDPISGHTALYWYRQSLGQGLEFLIYFQGNSAPDKSGLPSDRFSAERTGGSVSTLTIQRTQQEDSAVYLCASSWGLAGAKEQFFGPGTRLTVL.

In its sample, this clonotype was seen a few times. This rearrangement joins TRBV7-8 to TRBJ2-1, with unresolved D. The V and J ends lost 2 bases and 0 bases respectively, with 14 bases between them. The CDR3 has 17 amino acids. Germline V gene lookup returns CDR1 SGHVS and CDR2 FQNEAQ. DNA of the CDR3: TGTGCCAGCAGCTTAACCCGGACCGTTAGCTCCTACAATGAGCAGTTCTTC. The encoded protein is CASSLTRTVSSYNEQFF.

This clonotype has a count of ten or more. The chain uses TRBV25-1 and TRBJ2-3; 7 bases are shared with TRBD2. Looked up from germline, CDR1 is MGHDK and CDR2 is SYGVNS. The length of the CDR3 is 14 residues. With 11 bases clipped from V and 0 bases from J, the junction kept 8 bases outside the gene matches. In nucleotides, the CDR3 is TGTGCCGGATGCGGTAGCGGGAGCACAGATACGCAGTATTTT. As protein: CAGCGSGSTDTQYF.